This T cell receptor beta chain is drawn from a study of read filtering for tumor transcriptome and immune sequencing. Study background: R-ISS stage counts were roughly eight for I, about 15 for II, 7 for III. Study findings and constraints: IR-seq and RNA-seq agreed better without single-read clonotypes. The CD138-negative fraction was mixed bone marrow immune cells, not pure T cells. Single-read clonotypes: around 81% of IR-seq clonotypes (roughly 3.2% of reads), around three quarters of RNA-seq clonotypes (nearly 45% of reads).

Trimming took off 10 bases at V and 2 bases at J, with 22 bases between the two ends. This CDR3 is built from 16 residues. The V gene's germline CDR1 is MNHNS and CDR2 SASEGT. This library used about 400 ng RNA and molecular barcoded adaptors spanning alpha/delta and beta/gamma chains. Using its own MiXCR run on the reads, TCRdb lists one record per CDR3 protein. This table holds around 65,000 distinct CDR3 sequences, about a fifth found once. Worth noting for this clonotype: Its specificity is unknown. With only one base between it and a far larger clone, this is likely a read error.

This receptor was taken from a donor aged 40 or older with multiple myeloma. The sample consisted of a population of CD138-negative cells sorted from bone marrow. V gene TRBV6-1 combines with J gene TRBJ2-3; D is undetermined. CDR3 sequence (DNA): TGTGCCAACAATCTCGAAATCGGAATGACCACAGATACGCAGTATTTT. As protein: CANNLEIGMTTDTQYF.